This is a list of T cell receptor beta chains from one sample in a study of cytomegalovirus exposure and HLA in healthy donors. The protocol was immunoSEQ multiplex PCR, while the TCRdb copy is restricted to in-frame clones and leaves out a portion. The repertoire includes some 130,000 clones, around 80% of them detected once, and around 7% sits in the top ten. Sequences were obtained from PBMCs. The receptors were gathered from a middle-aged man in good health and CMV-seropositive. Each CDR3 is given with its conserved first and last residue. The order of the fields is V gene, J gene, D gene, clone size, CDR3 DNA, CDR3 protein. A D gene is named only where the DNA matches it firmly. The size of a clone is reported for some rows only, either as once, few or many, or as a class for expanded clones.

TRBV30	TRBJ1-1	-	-	TGTGCCTGGAGCCCGGGGGAGAACACTGAAGCTTTCTTT	CAWSPGENTEAFF
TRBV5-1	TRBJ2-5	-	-	TGCGCCAGCCGACGAAGGGGACAAAGACAAGAGACCCAGTACTTC	CASRRRGQRQETQYF
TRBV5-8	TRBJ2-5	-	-	TGTGCCAGCCACCGGGACACCTCGTACCAAGAGACCCAGTACTTC	CASHRDTSYQETQYF
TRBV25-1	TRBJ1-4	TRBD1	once	TGTGCCAGCAGTGGACAGGGGCTACGGGAAAAACTGTTTTTT	CASSGQGLREKLFF
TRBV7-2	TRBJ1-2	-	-	TGTGCCAGCAGCCCCTCGAGTAACTATGGCTACACCTTC	CASSPSSNYGYTF
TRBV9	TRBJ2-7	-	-	TGTGCCAGCAGCGTAGACGGAGCGGCCTCCTACGAGCAGTACTTC	CASSVDGAASYEQYF
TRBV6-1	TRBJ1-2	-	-	TGTGCCAGCAGTGAGGGACACCTCTATGGCTACACCTTC	CASSEGHLYGYTF
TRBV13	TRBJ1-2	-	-	TGTGCCAGCAGCCAATATTGGTCGCCAGATTTATCTAACTATGGCTACACCTTC	CASSQYWSPDLSNYGYTF
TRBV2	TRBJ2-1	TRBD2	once	TGTGCCAGCAGGGAGGGACTAGCCACCAATGAGCAGTTCTTC	CASREGLATNEQFF
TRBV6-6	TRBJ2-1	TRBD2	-	TGTGCCAGCAGTTACTCGGCTAGCGGGAGCAATGAGCAGTTCTTC	CASSYSASGSNEQFF
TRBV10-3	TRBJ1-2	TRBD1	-	TGTGCCATCAGTGGTCCGGGACAGGGTAAAAGCTACACCTTC	CAISGPGQGKSYTF
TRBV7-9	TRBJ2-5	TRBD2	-	TGTGCCAGCAGCCCAACTAGTGGGGCGGGAGGAGAGACCCAGTACTTC	CASSPTSGAGGETQYF
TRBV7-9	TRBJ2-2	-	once	TGTGCCAGCAGCTTAACCAGGAACACCGGGGAGCTGTTTTTT	CASSLTRNTGELFF
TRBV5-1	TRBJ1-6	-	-	TGCGCCAGCAGCTTGGCCCTCGGGGATTCACCCCTCCACTTT	CASSLALGDSPLHF
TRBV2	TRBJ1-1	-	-	TGTGCCAGCAAAACAGGACCCATGAACACTGAAGCTTTCTTT	CASKTGPMNTEAFF
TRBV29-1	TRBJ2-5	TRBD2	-	TGCAGCGTTGAAGGGACTAGCGGACTCCAAGAGACCCAGTACTTC	CSVEGTSGLQETQYF
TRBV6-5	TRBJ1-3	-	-	TGTGCCAGCAGCCCTCAGGTGGGAAACACCATATATTTT	CASSPQVGNTIYF
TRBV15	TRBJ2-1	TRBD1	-	TGTGCCACCAGCAGAGATTCGGGGACAGGGGTGGTTGAGCAGTTCTTC	CATSRDSGTGVVEQFF